These T cell receptor beta chains were read from a single sample in a study of T cells in Graves' hyperthyroidism and ophthalmopathy. TCRdb used MiXCR to reprocess the multiplex PCR reads, holding one entry per CDR3 protein. The repertoire holds about 360,000 distinct CDR3 sequences, around 13% seen once, with around 9.2% in the top ten. The sample comprised blood. These receptor sequences come from a woman aged 18-29 years with Graves' hyperthyroidism. Both conserved end residues are part of each CDR3. A D gene is named only where the DNA matches it firmly. The listing skips clone size in some rows; elsewhere it reads once, few, many or a size class.

>.|TRBJ1-2|15|TRBV7-8|many
CASSPPNRVDYGYTF
TGTGCCAGCAGCCCCCCTAACAGGGTCGACTATGGCTACACCTTC
>.|TRBJ1-4|14|TRBV2|many
CASIGVGWGEKLFF
TGTGCCAGCATAGGGGTCGGCTGGGGAGAAAAACTGTTTTTT
>.|TRBJ2-3|13|TRBV12-3/TRBV12-4|many
CASSFLRTDTQYF
TGTGCCAGCAGTTTCCTCCGCACAGATACGCAGTATTTT
>.|TRBJ1-2|21|TRBV28|many
CASSSYPISTGETTDGYGYTF
TGTGCCAGCAGTTCATACCCGATATCAACGGGGGAAACGACGGACGGCTATGGCTACACCTTC
>.|TRBJ1-3|16|TRBV18|.
CASSPNSPGLGNTIYF
TGTGCCAGCTCACCAAACTCTCCGGGGCTTGGAAACACCATATATTTT
>TRBD1|TRBJ2-2|13|TRBV20-1|.
CSAAPGGTGELFF
TGCAGTGCCGCTCCAGGGGGCACCGGGGAGCTGTTTTTT
>.|TRBJ2-1|14|TRBV7-2|many
CASSLGLIDNEQFF
TGTGCCAGCAGCTTAGGGCTTATCGACAATGAGCAGTTCTTC
>TRBD1|TRBJ1-6|14|TRBV25-1|.
CASSVDRGRPPLHF
TGTGCCAGCAGTGTTGACAGGGGAAGGCCACCCCTCCACTTT
>.|TRBJ1-1|13|TRBV2|many
CASSHGRYTEAFF
TGTGCCAGCAGCCACGGCAGATACACTGAAGCTTTCTTT
>.|TRBJ1-4|14|TRBV7-9|many
CASSHGDGGEKLFF
TGTGCCAGCAGCCACGGAGACGGGGGTGAAAAACTGTTTTTT
>TRBD1|TRBJ2-2|15|TRBV19|.
CASKGDRGSTGELFF
TGTGCCAGTAAGGGGGACAGGGGTTCCACCGGGGAGCTGTTTTTT
>.|TRBJ2-5|14|TRBV18|many
CASSPPGLSKLWYF
TGTGCCAGCTCACCACCGGGCTTATCGAAATTGTGGTACTTC
>.|TRBJ1-5|16|TRBV18|many
CASSPTRVFGNQPQHF
TGTGCCAGCTCACCGACCAGGGTTTTCGGCAATCAGCCCCAGCATTTT
>.|TRBJ1-1|14|TRBV6-1|many
CASRRTQMNTEAFF
TGTGCCAGCAGACGGACTCAGATGAACACTGAAGCTTTCTTT
>.|TRBJ1-6|15|TRBV4-1|few
CASSQESGLNSPLHF
TGCGCCAGCAGCCAAGAGTCGGGACTAAATTCACCCCTCCACTTT
>.|TRBJ1-2|15|TRBV29-1|.
CSVTGTDKTNYGYTF
TGCAGCGTTACCGGGACGGATAAAACTAACTATGGCTACACCTTC
>.|TRBJ2-5|15|TRBV11-2|.
CASSLQIGYQETQYF
TGTGCCAGCAGCTTACAGATTGGGTACCAAGAGACCCAGTACTTC
>.|TRBJ2-7|13|TRBV29-1|many
CSVRRGGSYEQYF
TGCAGCGTTCGCCGAGGGGGATCCTACGAGCAGTACTTC
>.|TRBJ2-3|11|TRBV6-1|many
CASSEANSQYF
TGTGCCAGCAGTGAAGCCAACTCGCAGTATTTT
>.|TRBJ2-6|15|TRBV2|few
CASKGHDSGANVLTF
TGTGCCAGCAAAGGACACGACTCTGGGGCCAACGTCCTGACTTTC
>.|TRBJ2-3|17|TRBV18|many
CASSPPGPSKRQDTQYF
TGTGCCAGCTCACCACCGGGACCCTCAAAAAGACAAGATACGCAGTATTTT
>TRBD1|TRBJ2-1|17|TRBV7-9|.
CASRKNGRDRGSNEQFF
TGTGCCAGCAGAAAAAATGGGCGGGACAGGGGTAGTAATGAGCAGTTCTTC
>.|TRBJ1-1|12|TRBV2|.
CASIRAATEAFF
TGTGCCAGCATTCGGGCAGCCACTGAAGCTTTCTTT
>.|TRBJ1-1|14|TRBV19|few
CASQSRGLWTEAFF
TGTGCCAGTCAATCCCGAGGGTTATGGACTGAAGCTTTCTTT
>TRBD1|TRBJ2-2|18|TRBV24-1|.
CATSDRTGRPGGVGELFF
TGTGCCACCAGTGACCGGACAGGGAGGCCCGGAGGTGTCGGGGAGCTGTTTTTT
>TRBD2|TRBJ2-1|18|TRBV18|few
CASSPPGLAGGRGNEQFF
TGTGCCAGCTCACCACCGGGACTAGCGGGAGGAAGGGGCAATGAGCAGTTCTTC
>.|TRBJ2-3|13|TRBV5-5|few
CASSSVAVDTQYF
TGTGCCAGCAGCTCCGTCGCGGTGGATACGCAGTATTTT
>TRBD1|TRBJ1-2|15|TRBV11-2|many
CASSYETGGSYGYTF
TGTGCCAGCAGCTATGAGACAGGGGGCAGCTATGGCTACACCTTC
>.|TRBJ2-7|11|TRBV6-1|many
CASTDSYEQYF
TGTGCCAGCACTGATTCCTACGAGCAGTACTTC
>TRBD1|TRBJ1-5|18|TRBV5-1|many
CASSPQPQGENSNQPQHF
TGCGCCAGCAGCCCGCAGCCACAGGGGGAAAATAGCAATCAGCCCCAGCATTTT
>.|TRBJ1-6|13|TRBV20-1|.
CSARGGYNSPLHF
TGCAGTGCCCGGGGGGGGTATAATTCACCCCTCCACTTT
>TRBD2|TRBJ2-3|15|TRBV3-1|many
CASSQLAGGTDTQYF
TGTGCCAGCAGCCAACTAGCGGGAGGCACAGATACGCAGTATTTT
>.|TRBJ1-5|12|TRBV28|many
CASSYSFQPQHF
TGTGCCAGCAGTTATTCATTTCAGCCCCAGCATTTT
>TRBD1|TRBJ1-2|16|TRBV10-3|few
CAISGSEAGGVEGYTF
TGTGCCATCAGTGGAAGTGAGGCAGGGGGCGTCGAAGGCTACACCTTC
>.|TRBJ1-1|12|TRBV6-2/TRBV6-3|many
CASTLLGTEAFF
TGTGCCAGCACATTGCTGGGCACTGAAGCTTTCTTT
>.|TRBJ1-1|17|TRBV6-1|many
CASSHPGYDGMNTEAFF
TGTGCCAGCAGTCACCCGGGGTACGACGGCATGAACACTGAAGCTTTCTTT
>TRBD2|TRBJ2-1|18|TRBV6-1|many
CASRHPRSRTAGGPEQFF
TGTGCCAGCAGACACCCTCGGTCACGAACAGCGGGAGGCCCGGAGCAGTTCTTC
>.|TRBJ1-6|13|TRBV25-1|.
CASSEPYNSPLHF
TGTGCCAGCAGTGAACCCTATAATTCACCCCTCCACTTT
>TRBD2|TRBJ2-3|15|TRBV20-1|once
CSARVAGDRRDTQYF
TGCAGTGCTAGAGTGGCGGGGGACCGCCGAGATACGCAGTATTTT
>.|TRBJ1-1|13|TRBV7-3|.
CASSLFEGTEAFF
TGTGCCAGCAGCTTATTTGAGGGCACTGAAGCTTTCTTT
>.|TRBJ2-1|14|TRBV28|many
CASSLVADPNEQFF
TGTGCCAGCAGTTTGGTTGCAGACCCAAATGAGCAGTTCTTC
>.|TRBJ2-2|14|TRBV5-1|many
CASSLEKATGELFF
TGCGCCAGCAGCTTGGAGAAGGCCACCGGGGAGCTGTTTTTT
>TRBD2|TRBJ2-3|16|TRBV3-1|many
CASSQGTSGRQDTQYF
TGTGCCAGCAGCCAAGGGACTAGCGGGAGACAAGATACGCAGTATTTT
>.|TRBJ1-1|13|TRBV5-6|.
CASRLEVNTEAFF
TGTGCCAGCAGGCTAGAGGTGAACACTGAAGCTTTCTTT
>.|TRBJ1-5|16|TRBV28|many
CASSSLRGDSNQPQHF
TGTGCCAGCAGTTCCCTTAGGGGGGATAGCAATCAGCCCCAGCATTTT
>.|TRBJ1-2|15|TRBV6-1|many
CASSSPDLRYYGYTF
TGTGCCAGCAGTTCGCCCGACCTCCGATACTATGGCTACACCTTC
>.|TRBJ2-3|13|TRBV20-1|many
CSAQYQYADTQYF
TGCAGTGCCCAGTATCAATACGCAGATACGCAGTATTTT
>.|TRBJ2-7|14|TRBV24-1|many
CATSEPGPTYEQYF
TGTGCCACCAGTGAACCGGGACCGACCTACGAGCAGTACTTC
>.|TRBJ1-1|15|TRBV28|many
CASSRIRTAWTEAFF
TGTGCCAGCAGCCGAATAAGGACGGCATGGACTGAAGCTTTCTTT
>.|TRBJ2-3|12|TRBV2|many
CASSESSDTQYF
TGTGCCAGCAGTGAATCATCTGATACGCAGTATTTT
>.|TRBJ1-5|14|TRBV9|many
CASSEGVSGQPQHF
TGTGCCAGCAGCGAAGGGGTATCCGGTCAGCCCCAGCATTTT
>TRBD1|TRBJ2-4|14|TRBV12-3/TRBV12-4|many
CASSGWDRKNIQYF
TGTGCCAGCAGTGGGTGGGACAGAAAAAACATTCAGTACTTC
>.|TRBJ1-6|17|TRBV4-1|few
CASSQGEARSYNSPLHF
TGCGCCAGCAGCCAAGGTGAGGCCCGCTCCTATAATTCACCCCTCCACTTT
>TRBD2|TRBJ2-7|15|TRBV7-2|many
CASSLASGRVYEQYF
TGTGCCAGCAGCTTAGCTAGCGGGAGAGTCTACGAGCAGTACTTC